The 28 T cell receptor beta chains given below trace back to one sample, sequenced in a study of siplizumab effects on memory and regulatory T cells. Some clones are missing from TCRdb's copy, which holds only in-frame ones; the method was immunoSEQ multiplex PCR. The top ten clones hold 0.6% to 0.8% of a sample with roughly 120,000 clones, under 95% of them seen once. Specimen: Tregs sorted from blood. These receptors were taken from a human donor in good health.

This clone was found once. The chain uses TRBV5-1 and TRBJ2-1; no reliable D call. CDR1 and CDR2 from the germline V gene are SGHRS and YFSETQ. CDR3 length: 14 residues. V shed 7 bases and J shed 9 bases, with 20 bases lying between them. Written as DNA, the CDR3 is TGCGCCAGCGTCCCTGGCGACCCTGTGGGTGAGCAGTTCTTC. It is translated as CASVPGDPVGEQFF.

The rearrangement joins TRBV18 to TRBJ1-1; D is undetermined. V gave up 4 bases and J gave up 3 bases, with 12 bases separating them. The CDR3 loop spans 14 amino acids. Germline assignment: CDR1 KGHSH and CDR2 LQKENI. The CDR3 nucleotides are TGTGCCAGCTCACGCGCGGTTCGGGACACTGAAGCTTTCTTT. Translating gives CASSRAVRDTEAFF.

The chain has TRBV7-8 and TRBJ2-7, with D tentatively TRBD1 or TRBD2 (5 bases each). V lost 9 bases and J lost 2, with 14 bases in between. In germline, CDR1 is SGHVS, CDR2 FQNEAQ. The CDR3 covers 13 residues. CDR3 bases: TGTGCCAGTTCGTTGGGGGAACCCTACGAGCAGTACTTC. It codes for CASSLGEPYEQYF.

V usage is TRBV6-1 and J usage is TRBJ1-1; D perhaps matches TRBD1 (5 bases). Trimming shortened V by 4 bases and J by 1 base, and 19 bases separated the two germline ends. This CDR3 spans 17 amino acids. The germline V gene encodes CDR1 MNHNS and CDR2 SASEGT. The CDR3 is CASSASPGSGENTEAFF. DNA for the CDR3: TGTGCCAGCAGTGCCTCACCAGGGTCGGGGGAGAACACTGAAGCTTTCTTT.

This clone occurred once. This CDR3 reads CATGREGWDNEKLFF. As DNA, the CDR3 is TGTGCCACGGGGCGGGAAGGATGGGATAATGAAAAACTGTTTTTT. V gene TRBV10-3 combines with J gene TRBJ1-4; the D gene is possibly TRBD1 (5 bases). Germline V lookup: CDR1 ENHRY, CDR2 SYGVKD. The CDR3 consists of 15 residues. Trimming removed 10 bases from V and 4 bases from J, with 19 bases in between.

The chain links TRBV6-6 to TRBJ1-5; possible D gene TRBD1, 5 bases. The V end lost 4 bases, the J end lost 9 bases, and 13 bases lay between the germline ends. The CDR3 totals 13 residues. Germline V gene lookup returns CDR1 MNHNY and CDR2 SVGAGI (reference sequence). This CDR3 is CASSLQHGGPQHF. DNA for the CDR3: TGTGCCAGCAGTTTACAGCACGGGGGGCCCCAGCATTTT.

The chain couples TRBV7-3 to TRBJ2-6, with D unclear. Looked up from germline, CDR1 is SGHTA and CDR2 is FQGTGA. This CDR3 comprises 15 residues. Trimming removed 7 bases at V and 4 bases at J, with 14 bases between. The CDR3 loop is CASTLYETGANVLTF. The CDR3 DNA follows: TGTGCCAGCACTCTCTACGAGACCGGGGCCAACGTCCTGACTTTC. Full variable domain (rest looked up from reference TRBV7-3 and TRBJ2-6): GAGVSQTPSNKVTEKGKYVELRCDPISGHTALYWYRQSLGQGPEFLIYFQGTGAADDSGLPNDRFFAVRPEGSVSTLKIQRTERGDSAVYLCASTLYETGANVLTFGAGSRLTVL.

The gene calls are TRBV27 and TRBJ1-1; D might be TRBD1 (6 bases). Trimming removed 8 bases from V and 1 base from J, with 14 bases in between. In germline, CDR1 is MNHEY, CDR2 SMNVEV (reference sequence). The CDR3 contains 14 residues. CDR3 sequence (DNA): TGTGCCAGCTCACTATGGGGGGCGAACACTGAAGCTTTCTTT. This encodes CASSLWGANTEAFF.

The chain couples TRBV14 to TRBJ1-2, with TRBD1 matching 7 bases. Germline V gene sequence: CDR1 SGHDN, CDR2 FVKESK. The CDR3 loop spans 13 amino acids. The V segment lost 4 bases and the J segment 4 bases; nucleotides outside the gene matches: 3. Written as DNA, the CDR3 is TGTGCCAGCAGCCGCGACAGGGCCTATGGCTACACCTTC. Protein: CASSRDRAYGYTF.

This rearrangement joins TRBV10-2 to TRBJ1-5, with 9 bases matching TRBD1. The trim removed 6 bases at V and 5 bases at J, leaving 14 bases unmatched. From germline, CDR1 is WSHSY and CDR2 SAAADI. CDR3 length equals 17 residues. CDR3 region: CASSVEKPGQGYQPQHF. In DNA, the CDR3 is TGCGCCAGCAGCGTAGAGAAGCCGGGACAGGGATATCAGCCCCAGCATTTT.

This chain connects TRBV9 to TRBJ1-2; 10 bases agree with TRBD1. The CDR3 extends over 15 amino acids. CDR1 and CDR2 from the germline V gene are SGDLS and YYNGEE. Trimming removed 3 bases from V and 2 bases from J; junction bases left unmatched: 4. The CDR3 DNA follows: TGTGCCAGCAGCGCCCGACAGGGGGCGAACTATGGCTACACCTTC. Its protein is CASSARQGANYGYTF.

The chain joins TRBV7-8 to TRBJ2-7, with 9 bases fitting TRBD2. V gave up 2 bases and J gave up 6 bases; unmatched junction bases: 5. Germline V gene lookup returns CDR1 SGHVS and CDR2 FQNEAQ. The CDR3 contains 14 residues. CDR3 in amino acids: CASSLPSGRREQYF. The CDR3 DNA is TGTGCCAGCAGCTTACCAAGCGGGAGGCGCGAGCAGTACTTC. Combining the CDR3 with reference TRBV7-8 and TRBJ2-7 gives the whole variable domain GAGVSQSPRYKVAKRGQDVALRCDPISGHVSLFWYQQALGQGPEFLTYFQNEAQLDKSGLPSDRFFAERPEGSVSTLKIQRTQQEDSAVYLCASSLPSGRREQYFGPGTRLTVT.

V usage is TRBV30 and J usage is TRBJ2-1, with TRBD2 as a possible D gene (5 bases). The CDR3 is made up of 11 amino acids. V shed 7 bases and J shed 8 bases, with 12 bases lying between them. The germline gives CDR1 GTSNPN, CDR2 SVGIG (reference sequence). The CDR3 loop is CASTAVHEQFF. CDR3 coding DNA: TGTGCCTCAACAGCGGTGCATGAGCAGTTCTTC.

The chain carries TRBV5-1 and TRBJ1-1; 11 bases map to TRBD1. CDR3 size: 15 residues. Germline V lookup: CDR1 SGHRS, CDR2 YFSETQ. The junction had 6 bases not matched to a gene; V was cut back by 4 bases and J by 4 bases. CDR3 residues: CASSGDRGLGTEAFF. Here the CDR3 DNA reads TGCGCCAGCAGCGGGGACAGGGGGTTGGGCACTGAAGCTTTCTTT.

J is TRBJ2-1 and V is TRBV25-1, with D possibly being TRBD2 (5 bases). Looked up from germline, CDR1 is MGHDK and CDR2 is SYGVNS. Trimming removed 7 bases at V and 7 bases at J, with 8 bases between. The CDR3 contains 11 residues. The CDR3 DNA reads TGTGCCAGCACCCGAGGGAATGAGCAGTTCTTC. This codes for CASTRGNEQFF.

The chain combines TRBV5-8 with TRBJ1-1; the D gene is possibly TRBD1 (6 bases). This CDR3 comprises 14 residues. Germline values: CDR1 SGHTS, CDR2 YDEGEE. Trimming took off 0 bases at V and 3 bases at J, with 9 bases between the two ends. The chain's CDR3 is CASSLEGGYTEAFF. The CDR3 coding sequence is TGTGCCAGCAGCTTGGAAGGGGGTTACACTGAAGCTTTCTTT.

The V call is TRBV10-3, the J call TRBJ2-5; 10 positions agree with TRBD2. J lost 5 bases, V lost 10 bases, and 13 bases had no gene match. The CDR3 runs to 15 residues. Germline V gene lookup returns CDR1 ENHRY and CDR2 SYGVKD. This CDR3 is CATERGGLGRETQYF. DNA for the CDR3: TGTGCCACCGAGCGGGGGGGCCTGGGACGGGAGACCCAGTACTTC.

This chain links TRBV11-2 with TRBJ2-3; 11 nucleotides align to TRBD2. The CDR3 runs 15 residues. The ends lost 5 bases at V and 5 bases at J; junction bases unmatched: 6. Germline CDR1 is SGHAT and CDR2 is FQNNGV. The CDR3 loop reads CASSDVAGGIDTQYF. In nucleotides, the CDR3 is TGTGCCAGCAGCGACGTAGCGGGAGGGATAGATACGCAGTATTTT.

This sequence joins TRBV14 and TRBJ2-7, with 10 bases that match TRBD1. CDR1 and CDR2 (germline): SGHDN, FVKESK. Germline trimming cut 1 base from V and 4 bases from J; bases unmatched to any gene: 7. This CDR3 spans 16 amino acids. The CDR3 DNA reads TGTGCCAGCAGCCAAGTTGGGGGACAGGGGCGGTACGAGCAGTACTTC. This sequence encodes CASSQVGGQGRYEQYF.

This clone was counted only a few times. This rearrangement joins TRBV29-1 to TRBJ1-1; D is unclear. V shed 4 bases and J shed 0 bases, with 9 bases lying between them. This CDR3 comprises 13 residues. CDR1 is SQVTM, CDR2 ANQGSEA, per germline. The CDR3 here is CSVGAQLNTEAFF. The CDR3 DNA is TGCAGCGTTGGAGCACAGTTGAACACTGAAGCTTTCTTT.

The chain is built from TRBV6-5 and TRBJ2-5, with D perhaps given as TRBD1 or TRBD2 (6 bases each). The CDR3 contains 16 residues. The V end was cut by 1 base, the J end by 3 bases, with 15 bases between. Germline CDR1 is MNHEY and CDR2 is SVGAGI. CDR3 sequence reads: CASSYWTGAWEETQYF. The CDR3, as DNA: TGTGCCAGCAGTTACTGGACGGGGGCTTGGGAAGAGACCCAGTACTTC.

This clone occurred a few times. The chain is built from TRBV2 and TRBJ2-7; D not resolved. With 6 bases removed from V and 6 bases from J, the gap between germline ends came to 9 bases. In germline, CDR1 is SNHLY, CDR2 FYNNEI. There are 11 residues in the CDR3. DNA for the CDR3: TGTGCCAGCAGGGGCCTAGGCGAGCAGTACTTC. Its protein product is CASRGLGEQYF.

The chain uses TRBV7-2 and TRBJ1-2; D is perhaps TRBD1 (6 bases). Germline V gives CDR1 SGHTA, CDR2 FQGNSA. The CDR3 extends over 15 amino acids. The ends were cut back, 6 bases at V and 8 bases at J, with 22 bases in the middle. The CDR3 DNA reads TGTGCCAGCAGTCACTCCCCTCAGGGGCTGGGGGGCTACACCTTC. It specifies CASSHSPQGLGGYTF.

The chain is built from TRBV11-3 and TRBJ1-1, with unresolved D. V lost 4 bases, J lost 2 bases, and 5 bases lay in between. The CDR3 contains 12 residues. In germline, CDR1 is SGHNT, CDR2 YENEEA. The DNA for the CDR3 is TGTGCCAGCAGCTCCGAAAACACTGAAGCTTTCTTT. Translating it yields CASSSENTEAFF. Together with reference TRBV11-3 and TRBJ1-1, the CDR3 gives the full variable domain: EAGVVQSPRYKIIEKKQPVAFWCNPISGHNTLYWYLQNLGQGPELLIRYENEEAVDDSQLPKDRFSAERLKGVDSTLKIQPAELGDSAVYLCASSSENTEAFFGQGTRLTVV.

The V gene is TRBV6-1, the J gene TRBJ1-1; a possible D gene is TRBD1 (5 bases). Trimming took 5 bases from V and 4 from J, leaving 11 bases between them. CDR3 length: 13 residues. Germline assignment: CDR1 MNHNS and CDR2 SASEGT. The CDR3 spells CASSRGWGTEAFF. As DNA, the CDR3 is TGTGCCAGCAGTCGGGGCTGGGGCACTGAAGCTTTCTTT.

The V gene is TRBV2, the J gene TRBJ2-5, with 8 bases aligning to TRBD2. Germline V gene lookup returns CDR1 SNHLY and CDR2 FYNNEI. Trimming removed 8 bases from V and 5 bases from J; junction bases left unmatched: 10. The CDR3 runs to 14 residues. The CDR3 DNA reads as TGTGCCAGCGGCCAGATGATAGCGGGGGAGACCCAGTACTTC. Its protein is CASGQMIAGETQYF.

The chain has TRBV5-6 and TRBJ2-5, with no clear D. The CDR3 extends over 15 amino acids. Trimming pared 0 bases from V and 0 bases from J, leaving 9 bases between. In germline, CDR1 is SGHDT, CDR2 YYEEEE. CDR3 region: CASSLGPHNQETQYF. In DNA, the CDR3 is TGTGCCAGCAGCTTGGGCCCGCACAACCAAGAGACCCAGTACTTC.

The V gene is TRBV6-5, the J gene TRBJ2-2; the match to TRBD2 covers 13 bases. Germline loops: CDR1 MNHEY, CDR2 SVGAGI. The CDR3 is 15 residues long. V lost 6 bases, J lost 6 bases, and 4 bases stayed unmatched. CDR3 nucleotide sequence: TGTGCCAGCAGCACTAGCGGGGGGGCCGCCGGGGAGCTGTTTTTT. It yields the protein CASSTSGGAAGELFF.